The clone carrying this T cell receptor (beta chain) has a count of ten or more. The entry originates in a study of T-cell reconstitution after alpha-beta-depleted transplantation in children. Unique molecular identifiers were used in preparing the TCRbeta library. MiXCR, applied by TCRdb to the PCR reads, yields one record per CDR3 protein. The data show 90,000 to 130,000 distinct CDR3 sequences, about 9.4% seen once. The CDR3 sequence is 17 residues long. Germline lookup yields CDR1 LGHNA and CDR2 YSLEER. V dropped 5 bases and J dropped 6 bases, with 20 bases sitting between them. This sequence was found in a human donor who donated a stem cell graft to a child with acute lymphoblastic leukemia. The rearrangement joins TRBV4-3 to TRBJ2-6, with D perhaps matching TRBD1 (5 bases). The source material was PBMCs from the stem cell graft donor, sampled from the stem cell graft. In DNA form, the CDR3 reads TGCGCCAGCAGCAATGGGGCGGATCTCTGGGAGGCCAACGTCCTGACTTTC. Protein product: CASSNGADLWEANVLTF.